This T cell receptor beta chain was profiled in a study of graft-versus-host responses after intestinal transplantation. Study at large: Transplants given to recipients were multivisceral, liver-intestinal, or isolated intestinal. Points from the study as a whole: Early HvG declines after transplant were associated with peak circulating GvH clone levels.

Germline CDR1 and CDR2: LNHDA and SQIVND (reference sequence). Trimming took 6 bases from V and 0 from J, leaving 12 bases between them. The CDR3 sequence is 15 residues long. To note about this clone: The target antigen is unknown.

Method: immunoSEQ multiplex PCR; TCRdb's copy keeps in-frame clones and lacks some. The data hold 20,000 to 30,000 clones, with roughly 85% observed a single time. The receptor comes from a human patient who received an intestinal transplant, so some T cells may come from the graft donor. The specimen comprised PBMCs, sampled nearly 470 days after intestinal transplant. V gene TRBV19 combines with J gene TRBJ1-3, with unresolved D. The CDR3 DNA sequence: TGTGCCAGTAGAGGTGGTCGTTACTCTGGAAACACCATATATTTT. Its translation: CASRGGRYSGNTIYF.